This TCR beta chain originates from a study of shared T cell receptors in the human thymus. Assay used: immunoSEQ multiplex PCR; TCRdb lists only in-frame clones, some missing. The sample carries more than 550,000 clones, 80% to 90% recorded once. CDR3 length equals 14 residues. Germline V CDR1 and CDR2: GTSNPN, SVGIG (reference sequence). Losses at the gene ends were 3 bases for V and 2 bases for J; bases not matched to a gene: 5. These same data were also listed under a study on human thymus T cells. That paper adds: Usage of V and J genes appeared biased in thymic and blood repertoires.

What was sequenced was thymocytes. This sequence was found in a girl in the first two years of life with a congenital heart defect. V and J are TRBV30 and TRBJ2-7, with 9 positions matching TRBD1. CDR3 sequence reads: CAWRTGGKPYEQYF. Written as DNA, the CDR3 is TGTGCCTGGAGAACAGGGGGCAAACCCTACGAGCAGTACTTC. The full variable domain, in which reference TRBV30 and TRBJ2-7 provide the parts outside the CDR3, is SQTIHQWPATLVQPVGSPLSLECTVEGTSNPNLYWYRQAAGRGLQLLFYSVGIGQISSEVPQNLSASRPQDRQFILSSKKLLLSDSGFYLCAWRTGGKPYEQYFGPGTRLTVT.